This T cell receptor (beta chain) was profiled in a study of CD8 T cells in Susac syndrome. RNA was extracted with the RNeasy kit, and a quantity of about 0.45 to 1 ug was reverse transcribed using random hexamers. TCRdb used MiXCR to reprocess the immunoSEQ multiplex PCR reads, holding one entry per CDR3 protein. Of around 140,000 distinct CDR3 sequences in the sample, 95% are singletons; the top ten hold 0.13% to 0.15%. Comment on this clonotype: Its antigen remains unknown.

CD8+ and CD4+ T cells from blood underwent TCR beta sequencing. The patients with Susac syndrome satisfied recently defined diagnostic criteria for either definite or probable disease. Broader study findings: The CD4+ T cell repertoires, which came from Susac syndrome patients, showed no sign of clonal expansion.

V was pared by 7 bases and J by 2 bases, with 15 bases between. CDR1 and CDR2 from the germline V gene are SNHLY and FYNNEI. The CDR3 is 15 residues long. The V and J genes are TRBV2 and TRBJ1-5, with D perhaps TRBD1 (6 bases). Sample: CD4+ T cells from PBMCs. This clonotype originated in a human donor with Susac syndrome. The CDR3 loop reads CASKEGGTGNQPQHF. CDR3 bases: TGTGCCAGCAAGGAGGGGGGGACGGGCAATCAGCCCCAGCATTTT.